The clone carrying this TCR beta chain was detected many times. Antigen specificity is unknown. This specimen belongs to a study of T-cell reconstitution after alpha-beta-depleted transplantation in children. Germline V gives CDR1 SGHTA, CDR2 FQGNSA. The ends lost 5 bases at V and 3 bases at J; junction bases unmatched: 3. This CDR3 is built from 14 residues. Findings and caveats of the study: High day-60 TCRbeta diversity in some patients came from surviving recipient T cells and thymic progenitors.

Preparing the TCRbeta library involved the use of unique molecular identifiers. Using its own MiXCR run on the PCR reads, TCRdb lists one record per CDR3 protein. Of about 98,000 distinct CDR3 sequences listed, 4.5% to 7.5% are singletons. The sequence derives from a female patient aged 2 to 10 who had a stem cell transplant for Fanconi anemia, so the T cells may come from the graft donor. The rearrangement links TRBV7-2 to TRBJ2-7, with TRBD2 matching over 11 bases. This material consisted of PBMCs, mostly from graft donor cells, taken 60 days after TCRalphabeta/CD19-depleted stem cell transplant. CDR3 coding DNA: TGTGCCAGCAGCGGAGGGACTAGCGGCTACGAGCAGTACTTC. It translates to CASSGGTSGYEQYF.